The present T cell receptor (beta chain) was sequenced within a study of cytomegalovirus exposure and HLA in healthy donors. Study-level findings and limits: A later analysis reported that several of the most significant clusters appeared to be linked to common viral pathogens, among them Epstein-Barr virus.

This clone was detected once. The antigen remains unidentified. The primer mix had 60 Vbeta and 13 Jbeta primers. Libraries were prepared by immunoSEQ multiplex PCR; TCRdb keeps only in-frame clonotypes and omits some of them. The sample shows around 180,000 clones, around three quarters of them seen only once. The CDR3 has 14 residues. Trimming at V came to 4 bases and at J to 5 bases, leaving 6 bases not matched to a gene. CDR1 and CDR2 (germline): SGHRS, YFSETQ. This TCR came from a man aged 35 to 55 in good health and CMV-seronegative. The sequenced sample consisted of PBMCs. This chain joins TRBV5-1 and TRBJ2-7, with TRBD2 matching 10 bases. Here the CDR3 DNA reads TGCGCCAGCAGCAGCGGGGGGGTTTTTGACGAGCAGTACTTC. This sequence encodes CASSSGGVFDEQYF.